Listed here is a single TCR beta chain. Its antigen is currently unknown. The data derive from a study of CD8+CD57+ T cells in acquired aplastic anemia. For the study at large: Isolated CD4+ and CD8+ cells, once sorted, yielded DNA averaging about 3 ug. Study observations and caveats: About 30 CD8+ CDR3 sequences occurred in both the patients and the controls.

All sequencing subjects had displayed CD8+CD57+ cell expansion on flow cytometry. Severe acquired aplastic anemia was present in every patient. The germline gives CDR1 SQVTM, CDR2 ANQGSEA. This CDR3 region has 14 residues. Between the trimmed V and J ends, which lost 4 bases and 0 bases, there was a span of 13 bases. TCR beta VDJ and CDR3 profiling used genomic DNA as template. TCRdb used MiXCR to reprocess the reads, holding one entry per CDR3 protein. The profile shows 150,000 to 200,000 distinct CDR3 sequences, less than 60% of them singletons. Sequenced input: sorted CD4+, CD8+, or CD8+CD57+ T cells (not recorded which) from PBMCs. V usage is TRBV29-1 and J usage is TRBJ2-7; D gene unclear. The source of this sequence is a human donor with aplastic anemia. The CDR3 is CSVGVLGSSYEQYF. CDR3 in DNA: TGCAGCGTTGGAGTTCTAGGCAGCTCCTACGAGCAGTACTTC.